This TCR beta chain was sequenced in a study of OX40 agonist ivuxolimab in advanced cancers. Study overall: Three patients, one with hepatocellular carcinoma and two with cutaneous melanoma, responded partially.

With respect to this clone: As yet, its antigen is unknown.

Study conclusions and caveats: There was clonal expansion of CD4+ and CD8+ blood T cells by week 6 at 0.1 to 3.0 mg/kg. The mean number of expanded clones was higher in CD8+ T cells than in CD4+. Expanded peripheral T cell antigen specificity was not determined.

Sequenced by immunoSEQ multiplex PCR; TCRdb stores in-frame clones only, minus some. The sample yields some 74,000 clones, roughly nine tenths seen once. The material was CD4+ or CD8+ T cells sorted from blood, obtained in a trial of the OX40 agonist ivuxolimab. This TCR was recovered from an adult with an advanced solid tumor such as melanoma, head and neck, liver or kidney cancer.

The CDR3 coding sequence is TGTGCCACTCGCGCGGAGAGGGAGCAGTACTTC. Its protein is CATRAEREQYF. V and J are TRBV28 and TRBJ2-7; D is unresolved. With 10 bases removed from V and 7 bases from J, the gap between germline ends came to 14 bases. This CDR3 is 11 amino acids long. From germline, CDR1 is MDHEN and CDR2 SYDVKM.